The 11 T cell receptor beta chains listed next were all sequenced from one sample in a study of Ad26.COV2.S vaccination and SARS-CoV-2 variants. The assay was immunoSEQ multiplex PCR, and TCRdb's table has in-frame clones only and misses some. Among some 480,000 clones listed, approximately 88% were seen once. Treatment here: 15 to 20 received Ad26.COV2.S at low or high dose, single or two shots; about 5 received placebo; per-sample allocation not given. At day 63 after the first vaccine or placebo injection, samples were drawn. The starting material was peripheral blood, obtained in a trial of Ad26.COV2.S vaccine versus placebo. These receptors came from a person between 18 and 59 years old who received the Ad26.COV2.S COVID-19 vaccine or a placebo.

The CDR3, as DNA: TGTGCCAGCAGCTTGCCTGGGACAGGGACCCAAAAACTGTTTTTT. Translated, it gives CASSLPGTGTQKLFF. The rearrangement uses TRBV7-8 and TRBJ1-4; 9 bases align to TRBD1. This CDR3 comprises 15 residues. Germline V gene sequence: CDR1 SGHVS, CDR2 FQNEAQ. V trimming: 3 bases; J trimming: 9 bases; junction bases outside the gene matches: 8. Full variable domain (remainder filled in from reference TRBV7-8 and TRBJ1-4): GAGVSQSPRYKVAKRGQDVALRCDPISGHVSLFWYQQALGQGPEFLTYFQNEAQLDKSGLPSDRFFAERPEGSVSTLKIQRTQQEDSAVYLCASSLPGTGTQKLFFGSGTQLSVL.

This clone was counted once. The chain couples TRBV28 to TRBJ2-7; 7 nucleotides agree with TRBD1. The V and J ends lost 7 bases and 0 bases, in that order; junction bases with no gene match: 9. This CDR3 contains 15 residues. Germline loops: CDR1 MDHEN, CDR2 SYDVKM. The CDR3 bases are TGTGCCAGCACCCACAGGGGATCATCCTCCTACGAGCAGTACTTC. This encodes CASTHRGSSSYEQYF.

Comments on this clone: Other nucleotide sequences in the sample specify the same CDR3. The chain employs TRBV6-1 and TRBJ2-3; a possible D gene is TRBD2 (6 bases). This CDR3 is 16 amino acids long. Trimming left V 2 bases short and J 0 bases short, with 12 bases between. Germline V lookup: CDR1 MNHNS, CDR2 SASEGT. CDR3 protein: CASSERAGGSTDTQYF. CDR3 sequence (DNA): TGTGCCAGCAGTGAAAGGGCTGGGGGGAGCACAGATACGCAGTATTTT.

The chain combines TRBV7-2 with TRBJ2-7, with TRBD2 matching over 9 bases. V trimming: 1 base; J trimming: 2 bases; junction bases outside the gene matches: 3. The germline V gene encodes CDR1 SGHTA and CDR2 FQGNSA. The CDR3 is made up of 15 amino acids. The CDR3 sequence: CASSLELAGPYEQYF. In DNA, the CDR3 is TGTGCCAGCAGCTTAGAACTAGCGGGTCCCTACGAGCAGTACTTC.

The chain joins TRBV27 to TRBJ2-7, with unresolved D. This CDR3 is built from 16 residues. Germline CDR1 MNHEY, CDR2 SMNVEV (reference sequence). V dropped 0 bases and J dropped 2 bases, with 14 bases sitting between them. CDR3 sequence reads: CASSLSGPVGAYEQYF. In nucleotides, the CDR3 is TGTGCCAGCAGTTTATCCGGTCCCGTAGGAGCCTACGAGCAGTACTTC.

The CDR3 DNA is TGTGCCAGCAGCACAATCGCAAGGGATCAGTACGAGCAGTACTTC. This gives the protein CASSTIARDQYEQYF. The chain links TRBV5-5 to TRBJ2-7; D gene ambiguous. The CDR3 is 15 residues long. CDR1 and CDR2 from the germline V gene are SGHKS and YYEKEE (reference sequence). With 4 bases removed from V and 4 bases from J, the gap between germline ends came to 18 bases.

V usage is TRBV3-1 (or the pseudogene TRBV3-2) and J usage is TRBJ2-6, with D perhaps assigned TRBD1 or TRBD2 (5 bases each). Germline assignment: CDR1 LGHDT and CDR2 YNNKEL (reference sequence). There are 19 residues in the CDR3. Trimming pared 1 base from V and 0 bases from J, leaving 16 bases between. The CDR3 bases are TGTGCCAGCAGCCAAGCCGGGGCGTCGGATTCCTCTGGGGCCAACGTCCTGACTTTC. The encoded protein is CASSQAGASDSSGANVLTF.

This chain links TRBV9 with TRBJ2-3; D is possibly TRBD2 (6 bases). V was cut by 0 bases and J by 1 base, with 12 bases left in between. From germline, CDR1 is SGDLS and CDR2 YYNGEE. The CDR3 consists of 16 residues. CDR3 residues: CASSVGRGIGTDTQYF. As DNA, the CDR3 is TGTGCCAGCAGCGTAGGGCGCGGGATAGGCACAGATACGCAGTATTTT.

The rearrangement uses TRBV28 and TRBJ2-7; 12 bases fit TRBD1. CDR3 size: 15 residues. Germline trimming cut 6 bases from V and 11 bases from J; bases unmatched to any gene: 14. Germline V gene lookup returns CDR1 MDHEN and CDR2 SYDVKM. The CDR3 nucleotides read TGTGCCAGCAGGCCGGGGACAGGGGGCGACCGGGGGGAGTACTTC. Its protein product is CASRPGTGGDRGEYF.

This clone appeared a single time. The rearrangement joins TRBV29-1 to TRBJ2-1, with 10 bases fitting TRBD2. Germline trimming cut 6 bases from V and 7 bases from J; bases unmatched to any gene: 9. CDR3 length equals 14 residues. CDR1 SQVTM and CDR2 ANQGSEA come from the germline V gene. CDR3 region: CSVGLAVRWNEQFF. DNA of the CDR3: TGCAGCGTCGGACTAGCGGTGCGCTGGAATGAGCAGTTCTTC.

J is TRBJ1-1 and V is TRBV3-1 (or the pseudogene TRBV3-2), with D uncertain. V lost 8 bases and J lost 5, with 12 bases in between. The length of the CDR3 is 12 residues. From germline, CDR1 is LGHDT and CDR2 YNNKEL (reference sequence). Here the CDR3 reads CASCSPGTEAFF. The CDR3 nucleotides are TGTGCCAGCTGTTCCCCGGGGACTGAAGCTTTCTTT.